This T cell receptor (beta chain) came from a study of cytomegalovirus exposure and HLA in healthy donors. PCR primers comprised 60 Vbeta and 13 Jbeta primers. The repertoire was sequenced with immunoSEQ multiplex PCR; TCRdb's copy has only in-frame clones and lacks some. There are tens of thousands of clones in the sample; 55% to 70% occur only once, and roughly a fifth lies in the top ten. Overall study results and limits: Excluded were some V segments that proved indistinguishable, including TRBV6-2 and TRBV6-3. Later genetic work tied a missense DCLRE1C variant to beta-chain V and J trimming. Previously analyzed data showed that most TCR beta V segments were productive at a frequency of about 87% or about 30%.

CDR1 and CDR2 (germline): SGHNT, YYREEE (reference sequence). The CDR3 sequence is 12 residues long. V lost 5 bases and J 4 bases, leaving 9 bases between the germline ends. Comment on this clone: What it binds is unknown.

The V and J genes are TRBV5-4 and TRBJ1-2; maybe TRBD1 (5 bases). Sequences were obtained from PBMCs. This receptor was obtained from a woman between 50 and 59 years old in good health and CMV-seropositive. The CDR3 DNA follows: TGTGCCAGCAGTCAGGGTACCTATGGCTACACCTTC. Encoded protein: CASSQGTYGYTF.